This T cell receptor beta chain is from a study of blood T cell repertoires in COVID-19. Clones were read by immunoSEQ multiplex PCR, and TCRdb kept only the in-frame ones, dropping some. The sample records over 55,000 clones, roughly 82% being singletons. This sequence originates from a woman aged 80 or older with acute or convalescent COVID-19. The sequenced material came from peripheral blood.

The CDR3 DNA sequence: TGCGCCAGCAGCTTATACCGGGGACGGGAGGGCACAGATACGCAGTATTTT. It is translated as CASSLYRGREGTDTQYF. This sequence joins TRBV4-1 and TRBJ2-3, with 7 bases lining up with TRBD2. V lost 5 bases, J lost 1 base, and 12 bases stayed unmatched. The CDR3 consists of 17 residues. Germline V gives CDR1 MGHRA, CDR2 YSYEKL.